This TCR beta chain was obtained from a study of CD8+CD57+ T cells in acquired aplastic anemia. Across the whole study: Roughly 3 ug was the average amount of DNA from sorted CD4+ and CD8+ cells.

In patients chosen for sequencing, flow cytometry had shown CD8+CD57+ cell expansion. This clonotype has a count of ten or more. The antigen remains unidentified. Study-level findings and limits: In CD8+ cells, Simpson's diversity showed no significant difference between patients and controls.

The CDR3 is 13 amino acids. Per germline, CDR1 SGDLS and CDR2 YYNGEE. V was clipped by 4 bases and J by 7 bases, with 9 bases between them. Genomic DNA constituted the template upon which TCR beta VDJ and CDR3 profiling was performed. Using its own MiXCR run on the reads, TCRdb lists one record per CDR3 protein. The repertoire includes about 98,000 distinct CDR3 sequences, around 70% of them detected once, and about 60% sits in the top ten. This receptor was obtained from a human donor with aplastic anemia. This rearrangement joins TRBV9 to TRBJ1-6; D is uncertain. Sequenced input: sorted CD4+, CD8+, or CD8+CD57+ T cells (not recorded which) from PBMCs. CDR3 nucleotide sequence: TGTGCCAGCAGCCCGGAGGTCAATTCACCCCTCCACTTT. Protein: CASSPEVNSPLHF. Looking up the rest from reference TRBV9 and TRBJ1-6 gives the full variable domain: DSGVTQTPKHLITATGQRVTLRCSPRSGDLSVYWYQQSLDQGLQFLIQYYNGEERAKGNILERFSAQQFPDLHSELNLSSLELGDSALYFCASSPEVNSPLHFGNGTRLTVT.